These 20 T cell receptor beta chains share one sample of origin, sequenced in a study of human T cells and chemical hapten exposure. TCRdb re-derived calls from the RACE reads in MiXCR, one entry per CDR3 protein. The sample contains approximately 90,000 distinct CDR3 sequences, 8.5% to 9% of which appear only once. Time point given: pre-sensitization, week 0. Treatment meaning: therapeutic diphenylcyclopropenone sensitization with weekly scalp DPC. This specimen was whole blood, taken in connection with sensitization to the hapten diphenylcyclopropenone (DPC). These receptors all stem from a man aged 40-55 years with alopecia areata. Some clones in this sample may be carry-over from other donors' samples.

This clonotype was recorded only once. V is TRBV12-3 or TRBV12-4 and J is TRBJ2-1; the match to TRBD1 covers 11 bases. There are 15 residues in the CDR3. V trimming: 7 bases; J trimming: 6 bases; junction bases outside the gene matches: 8. The CDR3 region is CASTRTGTGGNEQFF. The CDR3, as DNA: TGTGCCAGCACCAGAACCGGGACAGGGGGCAATGAGCAGTTCTTC.

This clonotype has only a few counts. The chain combines TRBV10-3 with TRBJ2-3; TRBD2 agrees at 14 bases. The V segment lost 4 bases and the J segment 6 bases; nucleotides outside the gene matches: 6. The germline V gene has CDR1 ENHRY and CDR2 SYGVKD. The length of the CDR3 is 16 residues. The CDR3 loop is CAISGGLAGVRDTQYF. For the CDR3, the DNA is TGTGCCATCAGTGGGGGACTAGCGGGAGTTCGGGATACGCAGTATTTT.

This clonotype was picked up many times. The V gene is TRBV7-9, the J gene TRBJ2-3; D gene uncertain. The CDR3 is 15 residues long. The V end lost 1 base, the J end lost 2 bases, and 10 bases lay between the germline ends. Germline CDR1 is SEHNR and CDR2 is FQNEAQ (reference sequence). This CDR3 is CASSLGLWITDTQYF. The CDR3 DNA reads as TGTGCCAGCAGCTTAGGTTTATGGATCACAGATACGCAGTATTTT.

This sequence joins TRBV12-3 or TRBV12-4 and TRBJ1-2, with TRBD1 matching over 11 bases. The V gene end was trimmed by 6 bases and the J gene end by 8 bases; junction bases not matched to a gene: 8. The CDR3 has 14 amino acids. For the CDR3, the DNA is TGTGCCAGCAGCCGGGACAGGGGGAAGTCAGGCTACACCTTC. It is translated as CASSRDRGKSGYTF.

V is TRBV6-6 and J is TRBJ2-4; perhaps D is TRBD1 or TRBD2 (6 bases each). Germline V gives CDR1 MNHNY, CDR2 SVGAGI (reference sequence). The CDR3 has 15 residues. Trimming stripped 5 bases from V and 3 bases from J, with 14 bases between. CDR3 sequence (DNA): TGTGCCAGCAGTATATGGGGGGCGGGCAAAAACATTCAGTACTTC. Translating it yields CASSIWGAGKNIQYF.

This clonotype was counted a few times. This sequence joins TRBV11-3 and TRBJ2-1, with D hard to call. This CDR3 has 12 amino acids. Germline V lookup: CDR1 SGHNT, CDR2 YENEEA. Trimming stripped 3 bases from V and 9 bases from J, with 9 bases between. CDR3 sequence reads: CASSLGYVEQFF. CDR3 DNA: TGTGCCAGCAGCTTGGGGTATGTTGAGCAGTTCTTC.

This clonotype was observed a few times. This chain joins TRBV6-2 or TRBV6-3 and TRBJ1-1; D is possibly TRBD1 (6 bases). There are 15 residues in the CDR3. Germline loops: CDR1 MNHEY, CDR2 SVGEGT. V was clipped by 6 bases and J by 1 base, with 15 bases between them. The CDR3 DNA follows: TGTGCCAGCAGATCCCGACAGGCGAAGAACACTGAAGCTTTCTTT. Translation: CASRSRQAKNTEAFF.

This clonotype was found many times. The V gene is TRBV7-9, the J gene TRBJ1-1, with D possibly TRBD1 on 5 matching bases. This CDR3 is built from 13 residues. Between the trimmed V and J ends, which lost 10 bases and 4 bases, there was a span of 16 bases. The germline gives CDR1 SEHNR, CDR2 FQNEAQ (reference sequence). The CDR3 protein is CATDRGTRTEAFF. The CDR3 bases are TGTGCCACCGACCGGGGGACCCGCACTGAAGCTTTCTTT.

This chain joins TRBV11-3 and TRBJ2-1; D uncertain. In germline, CDR1 is SGHNT, CDR2 YENEEA. V was clipped by 0 bases and J by 9 bases, with 9 bases between them. This CDR3 is built from 13 residues. The CDR3 DNA reads as TGTGCCAGCAGCTTAGACCTTTCTGGTGAGCAGTTCTTC. It encodes CASSLDLSGEQFF.

This clonotype was seen a few times. The rearrangement links TRBV28 to TRBJ2-7, with 9 positions matching TRBD2. The germline CDR1 and CDR2 sequences are MDHEN and SYDVKM. V trimming: 5 bases; J trimming: 6 bases; junction bases outside the gene matches: 14. This CDR3 has 16 residues. CDR3 loop: CASSKLAGGSRGEQYF. CDR3 DNA sequence: TGTGCCAGCAGTAAGCTGGCGGGAGGGAGTCGAGGCGAGCAGTACTTC.

V is TRBV5-1 and J is TRBJ2-6; D remains ambiguous. Germline CDR1 SGHRS, CDR2 YFSETQ. The CDR3 runs to 17 residues. V lost 7 bases and J lost 0, with 17 bases in between. The DNA for the CDR3 is TGCGCCAGCCGCCCCTTAACCTCTCTCTCTGGGGCCAACGTCCTGACTTTC. Amino acids: CASRPLTSLSGANVLTF.

This clonotype was recorded many times. The rearrangement links TRBV5-5 to TRBJ1-1; tentative D call: TRBD1 (5 bases). Per germline, CDR1 SGHKS and CDR2 YYEKEE (reference sequence). This CDR3 comprises 16 residues. Deletions cut 4 bases from V and 0 bases from J, with 16 bases between. CDR3 residues: CASSPGPGRVNTEAFF. CDR3 nucleotides: TGTGCCAGCAGCCCGGGACCGGGGAGGGTGAACACTGAAGCTTTCTTT.

This clonotype was detected ten times or more. This rearrangement joins TRBV6-5 to TRBJ1-4; D is unclear. Trimming cost V 6 bases and J 7 bases, with 18 bases left between them. This CDR3 is built from 15 residues. CDR1 and CDR2 from the germline V gene are MNHEY and SVGAGI. CDR3 sequence: CASSPKGGLGEKLFF. The CDR3 DNA sequence: TGTGCCAGCAGCCCCAAGGGAGGGCTTGGTGAAAAACTGTTTTTT.

This clonotype was counted at least ten times. The gene calls are TRBV29-1 and TRBJ2-3, with no clear D. The germline gives CDR1 SQVTM, CDR2 ANQGSEA. The CDR3 has 15 amino acids. The V gene lost 6 bases and the J gene lost 2 bases, with 18 bases spanning the gap. CDR3 sequence (DNA): TGCAGCGTCCCCCAGTGGGTAGGATTCACAGATACGCAGTATTTT. Residues: CSVPQWVGFTDTQYF.

This clonotype was detected a few times. The V and J genes are TRBV6-2 or TRBV6-3 and TRBJ1-5, with TRBD1 matching 8 bases. CDR1 MNHEY and CDR2 SVGEGT come from the germline V gene. This CDR3 has 16 residues. After removal of 6 bases from V and 6 bases from J, the junction contained 13 bases not matched to a gene. CDR3 sequence (DNA): TGTGCCAGCAGCCCCGGACAGGGTACGGCGGTTCAGCCCCAGCATTTT. Translation gives CASSPGQGTAVQPQHF.

V is TRBV5-1 and J is TRBJ1-2, with TRBD1 matching over 8 bases. From germline, CDR1 is SGHRS and CDR2 YFSETQ. The CDR3 totals 16 residues. Trimming removed 0 bases from V and 7 bases from J; junction bases left unmatched: 11. The chain's CDR3 is CASSLGRADRDLGYTF. The CDR3 DNA sequence: TGCGCCAGCAGCTTGGGGAGAGCGGACAGGGATCTTGGCTACACCTTC.

This clonotype was observed at least ten times. The CDR3 sequence: CASSKPLGARWEQYF. CDR3 coding DNA: TGTGCCAGCAGCAAGCCCCTCGGGGCCCGTTGGGAGCAGTACTTC. The rearrangement links TRBV28 to TRBJ2-7; D assignment may be TRBD1 or TRBD2 (5 bases each). This CDR3 has 15 residues. Germline V lookup: CDR1 MDHEN, CDR2 SYDVKM. The V end lost 6 bases, the J end lost 7 bases, and 22 bases lay between the germline ends.

This clonotype has a count of ten or more. One junction end does not reproduce the germline sequence, and a read error may be involved. This rearrangement joins TRBV7-7 to TRBJ2-2; no firm D call. CDR3 size: 15 residues. Germline V CDR1 and CDR2: SSHAT, FNYEAQ (reference sequence). The CDR3: CASSPRLTNTGELFF. CDR3 nucleotides: TGTGCTAGCAGCCCCCGTTTAACGAACACCGGGGAGCTGTTTTTT.

The chain links TRBV9 to TRBJ1-1; D is unresolved. The germline V and J ends were trimmed by 9 bases and 1 base, with 10 bases remaining between them. Germline V gives CDR1 SGDLS, CDR2 YYNGEE. This CDR3 region has 12 residues. The CDR3, as DNA: TGTGCCACTGGGAGGACGAACACTGAAGCTTTCTTT. Translated, it gives CATGRTNTEAFF.

This clonotype was seen many times. J is TRBJ1-5 and V is TRBV21-1; TRBD1 is taken as the D call from the table, unchecked against the DNA. TRBV21-1 is an annotated pseudogene. The CDR3 has 14 residues. CDR3 nucleotides: TGTGCCATGCAGACCGGGTATAGCAATCAGCCCCAGCATTTT. This translates into CAMQTGYSNQPQHF.